These 4 T cell receptor beta chains share one sample of origin, sequenced in a study of chemoradiotherapy in HPV16-positive cancers. Data came from immunoSEQ multiplex PCR; TCRdb stores just in-frame clones and leaves some out. The data show 29,000 or so clones, with roughly nine tenths seen just once and roughly a fifth held by the top ten. Material: blood, obtained from a patient who underwent chemoradiotherapy. The receptors derive from a human donor with HPV-associated anogenital cancer.

The rearrangement uses TRBV30 and TRBJ2-5; D ambiguous. Trimming shortened V by 4 bases and J by 5 bases, and 11 bases separated the two germline ends. The germline V gene has CDR1 GTSNPN and CDR2 SVGIG (reference sequence). The CDR3 runs to 12 residues. The CDR3 loop reads CAWIDIGETQYF. As DNA, the CDR3 is TGTGCCTGGATCGACATAGGGGAGACCCAGTACTTC.

The V call is TRBV7-3, the J call TRBJ2-3; D is perhaps TRBD2 (7 bases). V lost 4 bases and J 5 bases, leaving 16 bases between the germline ends. Germline loops: CDR1 SGHTA, CDR2 FQGTGA. The CDR3 extends over 15 amino acids. The CDR3 region is CASSSEAGAIDTQYF. The CDR3 region has the DNA TGTGCCAGCAGCTCCGAGGCGGGGGCGATAGATACGCAGTATTTT.

The chain links TRBV10-3 to TRBJ1-1; D remains ambiguous. V lost 5 bases to trimming and J lost 6 bases, with 7 bases between them. The germline gives CDR1 ENHRY, CDR2 SYGVKD. This CDR3 is 11 amino acids long. CDR3 region: CAISTDSEAFF. The CDR3 region has the DNA TGTGCCATCAGTACGGACTCTGAAGCTTTCTTT.

V gene TRBV5-1 combines with J gene TRBJ2-5; the match to TRBD2 covers 9 bases. Germline assignment: CDR1 SGHRS and CDR2 YFSETQ. V was pared by 0 bases and J by 1 base, with 7 bases of the junction left unmatched. The CDR3 extends over 17 amino acids. The CDR3 DNA is TGCGCCAGCAGCTTGGCCGAATTAGCGGGAGCCCAAGAGACCCAGTACTTC. Amino acid sequence: CASSLAELAGAQETQYF.